This is a list of T cell receptor beta chains from one sample in a study of T cells in Graves' hyperthyroidism and ophthalmopathy. Each CDR3 protein gets one entry after TCRdb re-called the multiplex PCR reads with MiXCR. The repertoire holds around 690,000 distinct CDR3 sequences, with approximately 15% as singletons. Sequencing was performed on blood. All receptors derive from a man aged 50-59 years with Graves' hyperthyroidism. CDR3s leave out the opening cysteine and the closing phenylalanine or tryptophan.

j_gene	v_gene	CDR3aa
TRBJ1-6	TRBV19	ASSWQGERTPLH
TRBJ2-2	TRBV4-3	ASSQEERANTGELF
TRBJ2-5	TRBV7-2	ASSLGIRETQY
TRBJ2-7	TRBV27	ASSSGGNREQY
TRBJ2-1	TRBV28	ASSTISNEQF
TRBJ2-6	TRBV7-9	ASSLMGQGASGANVLT
TRBJ1-1	TRBV7-9	ASSLIGTSNTEAF
TRBJ2-7	TRBV27	ASRAGTGVPHGQY
TRBJ2-1	TRBV11-1	ASETGGLIDEQF
TRBJ1-5	TRBV24-1	ATSDHRTGFNQPQH
TRBJ2-1	TRBV18	ASSPSSSYNEQF
TRBJ2-7	TRBV7-9	ASSPAVPEQY
TRBJ1-2	TRBV5-6	ASSLAGGVSYYGYT
TRBJ2-7	TRBV12-3/TRBV12-4	ASSLRHGYEQY
TRBJ1-3	TRBV12-3/TRBV12-4	ASSLVGSGGSGNTIY
TRBJ2-3	TRBV28	ASSLVGTSGRDTQY
TRBJ1-2	TRBV11-2	ASSSPDRYYGYT
TRBJ2-7	TRBV5-1	ASSSPQGYEQY
TRBJ2-7	TRBV5-6	ASSQFLYEQY
TRBJ1-4	TRBV11-2	ASSSRTAAEKLF
TRBJ2-1	TRBV29-1	SVIARGGPYNEQF
TRBJ2-1	TRBV11-2	ASSPLTGGACSEQF
TRBJ1-2	TRBV28	ASSDGQGALYGYT
TRBJ1-5	TRBV12-3/TRBV12-4	ASSAGRGYQPQH
TRBJ2-1	TRBV2	ASSEARLAGVDEQF
TRBJ2-5	TRBV24-1	ATSEQEWETQY
TRBJ1-1	TRBV9	ASSATGQGGNTEAF
TRBJ2-7	TRBV10-2	ATLSPGQSYEQY
TRBJ2-2	TRBV7-9	ASSLLAGRELF
TRBJ2-3	TRBV30	AWRSPGQGSTDTQY
TRBJ2-1	TRBV20-1	SAQPSGRYNEQF
TRBJ2-7	TRBV24-1	ASSLHGREYEQY
TRBJ2-1	TRBV7-9	ASSPKTGDYGF
TRBJ2-5	TRBV19	ASSSWTSGTKTQY
TRBJ2-1	TRBV7-3	ASSLRLAGVDEQF
TRBJ2-1	TRBV28	ASSRGPSSYNEQF
TRBJ2-7	TRBV5-1	ASSLDQGPYEQY
TRBJ1-5	TRBV19	ASDRGTDQPQH
TRBJ2-5	TRBV12-3/TRBV12-4	ASRTSGRAETKY
TRBJ2-3	TRBV6-1	ASSLLEGANTDTQY
TRBJ2-3	TRBV5-1	ASSGSPDTQY
TRBJ2-7	TRBV5-1	ASSLRGSSGGRISYEQY
TRBJ2-1	TRBV12-3/TRBV12-4	ASSSGRYNEQF
TRBJ2-3	TRBV18	ASSPRTGAGDTQY
TRBJ2-2	TRBV5-1	ASSREGATGELF
TRBJ2-5	TRBV7-9	ASSLLMMGQPIFQETQY
TRBJ2-3	TRBV7-2	ASSLALAVPTDTQY
TRBJ1-2	TRBV4-3	ASSQDSGADGYT
TRBJ2-7	TRBV7-9	ASSDPRESSYEQY
TRBJ2-5	TRBV29-1	SVEGYQETQY
TRBJ1-2	TRBV5-6	ASSSGTIYGYT
TRBJ1-2	TRBV28	ASRSVSGKEGSYGYT
TRBJ1-4	TRBV6-2/TRBV6-3	ASSDSGTFNEKLF
TRBJ2-1	TRBV30	AWAYNEQF
TRBJ1-1	TRBV29-1	SVEDRQATMDTEAF
TRBJ1-5	TRBV9	ASSVTGGNQPQH
TRBJ1-1	TRBV13	ASSLNPGTEAF
TRBJ2-1	TRBV12-3/TRBV12-4	ASSTNDRPEQF
TRBJ1-1	TRBV2	ASHRGGGLDTEAF